The 32 T cell receptor beta chains listed next were all sequenced from one sample in a study of a mutant IDH1 vaccine in newly diagnosed glioma. Time point defined: week 47, end of study. Alongside topical imiquimod, each dose of vaccine comprised 300 ug of mutant IDH1 20-mer peptide. Their specific antigens are unknown. Libraries were prepared by immunoSEQ multiplex PCR; TCRdb keeps only in-frame clonotypes and omits some of them. The table shows 40,000 or so clones, with approximately 79% occurring only once. Sequenced material: PBMCs, taken from a glioma patient whose treatment included an IDH1 peptide vaccine. These receptors all come from a man aged 18-30 years with glioma. Some clones in this sample may be carry-over from other donors' samples.

V gene TRBV6-5 combines with J gene TRBJ2-3; no firm D call. V lost 6 bases, J lost 4 bases, and 14 bases lay in between. The CDR3 totals 14 residues. Germline V gene lookup returns CDR1 MNHEY and CDR2 SVGAGI. The CDR3 DNA sequence: TGTGCCAGCAGCCCCGATGGAAATTCAGATACGCAGTATTTT. This translates into CASSPDGNSDTQYF.

This clone appeared a single time. The V and J genes are TRBV5-1 and TRBJ1-2; D gene unclear. The CDR3 totals 13 residues. Germline values: CDR1 SGHRS, CDR2 YFSETQ. Trimming stripped 2 bases from V and 1 base from J, with 6 bases between. CDR3 sequence (DNA): TGCGCCAGCAGCTTAACAGATAACTATGGCTACACCTTC. It yields the protein CASSLTDNYGYTF.

This clone has a handful of counts. The chain joins TRBV9 to TRBJ1-2; D is uncertain. The CDR3 contains 12 residues. V lost 0 bases and J lost 1, with 1 base in between. Germline V gene data show CDR1 as SGDLS and CDR2 as YYNGEE. In DNA form, the CDR3 reads TGTGCCAGCAGCGTAGGTAACTATGGCTACACCTTC. Its protein product is CASSVGNYGYTF.

The chain combines TRBV5-6 with TRBJ1-2; D remains ambiguous. Per germline, CDR1 SGHDT and CDR2 YYEEEE. The CDR3 extends over 13 amino acids. Trimming cost V 3 bases and J 0 bases, with 6 bases left between them. The DNA of the CDR3 is TGTGCCAGCAGCTCGGGAACTAACTATGGCTACACCTTC. Protein product: CASSSGTNYGYTF.

J is TRBJ2-4 and V is TRBV7-9; TRBD2 is a possible D gene (6 bases). Germline V gene sequence: CDR1 SEHNR, CDR2 FQNEAQ (reference sequence). V lost 7 bases and J 6 bases, leaving 13 bases between the germline ends. The CDR3 sequence is 13 residues long. The CDR3 DNA follows: TGTGCCAGCAACCTCAGGGACTCAAACATTCAGTACTTC. Translation gives CASNLRDSNIQYF.

This clone has only a few counts. The chain has TRBV29-1 and TRBJ1-1; tentative D call: TRBD1 (6 bases). Trimming cost V 3 bases and J 3 bases, with 8 bases left between them. The germline V gene has CDR1 SQVTM and CDR2 ANQGSEA. The CDR3 is 12 residues long. CDR3 bases: TGCAGCGTTGACAGGGGATACACTGAAGCTTTCTTT. Its protein is CSVDRGYTEAFF.

The chain is built from TRBV11-2 and TRBJ1-2, with a tentative D call TRBD1 (5 bases). The V gene's germline CDR1 is SGHAT and CDR2 FQNNGV. The CDR3 runs 13 residues. V dropped 5 bases and J dropped 6 bases, with 13 bases sitting between them. CDR3 loop: CASSQTGRDGYTF. CDR3 DNA: TGTGCCAGCAGCCAAACAGGACGAGATGGCTACACCTTC.

The CDR3 loop is CASRHRESGYTF. As DNA, the CDR3 is TGTGCCAGCAGGCACAGGGAGAGTGGCTACACCTTC. J is TRBJ1-2 and V is TRBV6-5, with D maybe TRBD1 (6 bases). Germline-derived CDR1 and CDR2 are MNHEY and SVGAGI. Trimming took 6 bases from V and 7 from J, leaving 12 bases between them. The CDR3 contains 12 residues.

V usage is TRBV7-8 and J usage is TRBJ1-5, with D tentatively TRBD1 (5 bases). This CDR3 has 13 amino acids. Germline CDR1 is SGHVS and CDR2 is FQNEAQ. V lost 5 bases to trimming and J lost 2 bases, with 7 bases between them. CDR3 nucleotide sequence: TGTGCCAGCAGCGGGGGTGGCAATCAGCCCCAGCATTTT. Its protein is CASSGGGNQPQHF.

The V and J genes are TRBV27 and TRBJ2-2, with TRBD2 as a possible D gene (6 bases). V was shortened by 8 bases and J by 3 bases, with 13 bases between the two germline ends. This CDR3 contains 14 residues. The germline V gene has CDR1 MNHEY and CDR2 SMNVEV (reference sequence). The CDR3 region has the DNA TGTGCCAGCCGGAGGGTTAGTCACACCGGGGAGCTGTTTTTT. Amino acid sequence: CASRRVSHTGELFF.

In this sample, this clone turned up a few times. This chain joins TRBV27 and TRBJ2-7, with 15 bases aligning to TRBD2. V was pared by 5 bases and J by 3 bases, with 5 bases of the junction left unmatched. The V gene's germline CDR1 is MNHEY and CDR2 SMNVEV (reference sequence). This CDR3 is built from 16 residues. CDR3 sequence: CASSSGLAGGLYEQYF. For the CDR3, the DNA is TGTGCCAGCAGTAGCGGACTAGCGGGGGGGCTCTACGAGCAGTACTTC.

The chain is built from TRBV30 and TRBJ2-5; TRBD2 agrees at 7 bases. CDR1 is GTSNPN and CDR2 is SVGIG in the germline V gene (reference sequence). V shed 0 bases, J shed 2 bases, and the junction held 6 bases outside the gene matches. The CDR3 length is 15 residues. CDR3 in amino acids: CAWSVLPGGQETQYF. The CDR3 DNA reads as TGTGCCTGGAGTGTACTCCCGGGGGGACAAGAGACCCAGTACTTC.

The chain combines TRBV7-2 with TRBJ1-3, with TRBD1 matching over 8 bases. In germline, CDR1 is SGHTA, CDR2 FQGNSA. After removal of 5 bases from V and 0 bases from J, the junction contained 15 bases not matched to a gene. This CDR3 has 19 amino acids. The CDR3 is CASSPGGRRLAFSGNTIYF. The DNA of the CDR3 is TGTGCCAGCAGCCCAGGGGGCAGGCGCCTCGCCTTCTCTGGAAACACCATATATTTT.

This clone was seen just once. The chain is built from TRBV19 and TRBJ2-2; 7 nucleotides align to TRBD2. The CDR3 runs to 17 residues. V shed 3 bases and J 9 bases; nucleotides not matched to a gene: 16. Germline V gives CDR1 LNHDA, CDR2 SQIVND (reference sequence). The CDR3 region has the DNA TGTGCCAGTAGTATCAAGTCTCTCGGGGGGTCCCGCCGGGAGCTGTTTTTT. It translates to CASSIKSLGGSRRELFF. Supplemented by reference TRBV19 and TRBJ2-2, the full variable domain reads DGGITQSPKYLFRKEGQNVTLSCEQNLNHDAMYWYRQDPGQGLRLIYYSQIVNDFQKGDIAEGYSVSREKKESFPLTVTSAQKNPTAFYLCASSIKSLGGSRRELFFGEGSRLTVL.

The chain links TRBV28 to TRBJ2-5, with 7 bases identical to TRBD2. The CDR3 length is 15 residues. With 5 bases clipped from V and 3 bases from J, the junction kept 9 bases outside the gene matches. Germline V gives CDR1 MDHEN, CDR2 SYDVKM. CDR3 in amino acids: CASSERKGGKETQYF. CDR3 nucleotide sequence: TGTGCCAGCAGTGAACGTAAGGGAGGGAAAGAGACCCAGTACTTC.

The chain employs TRBV5-1 and TRBJ2-2, with D unresolved. CDR3 length: 13 residues. Germline values: CDR1 SGHRS, CDR2 YFSETQ. Trimming stripped 4 bases from V and 5 bases from J, with 9 bases between. Here the CDR3 reads CASSLDPTGELFF. The CDR3 DNA follows: TGCGCCAGCAGCCTCGACCCAACCGGGGAGCTGTTTTTT.

The chain employs TRBV29-1 and TRBJ2-7; possible D gene TRBD1, 6 bases. The CDR3 spans 11 residues. Deletions cut 7 bases from V and 6 bases from J, with 13 bases between. Germline values: CDR1 SQVTM, CDR2 ANQGSEA. The CDR3 sequence: CSALQGSEQYF. The CDR3 DNA reads as TGCAGCGCCCTACAGGGTTCCGAGCAGTACTTC.

The rearrangement joins TRBV6-1 to TRBJ1-2; D is possibly TRBD1 (6 bases). Germline lookup yields CDR1 MNHNS and CDR2 SASEGT. V was clipped by 10 bases and J by 4 bases, with 13 bases between them. The CDR3 sequence is 12 residues long. CDR3 sequence (DNA): TGTGCCATCCTACAGGGAGTCTATGGCTACACCTTC. This sequence encodes CAILQGVYGYTF.

The chain carries TRBV4-2 and TRBJ2-3; tentative D call: TRBD2 (5 bases). V lost 0 bases, J lost 3 bases, and 7 bases lay in between. CDR1 is LGHNA, CDR2 YNFKEQ, per germline. The CDR3 has 14 amino acids. Here the CDR3 reads CASSQERATDTQYF. CDR3 in DNA: TGTGCCAGCAGCCAAGAGAGGGCTACAGATACGCAGTATTTT.

The gene calls are TRBV6-1 and TRBJ1-5, with TRBD1 matching over 8 bases. Germline V gene sequence: CDR1 MNHNS, CDR2 SASEGT. V was pared by 2 bases and J by 6 bases, with 6 bases of the junction left unmatched. The CDR3 loop spans 15 amino acids. The CDR3 region has the DNA TGTGCCAGCAGTGAAATCGCAGGGGGCGTTCAGCCCCAGCATTTT. This codes for CASSEIAGGVQPQHF.

V is TRBV19 and J is TRBJ1-1, with 7 bases aligning to TRBD1. Losses at the gene ends were 5 bases for V and 3 bases for J; bases not matched to a gene: 3. This CDR3 comprises 13 residues. Germline CDR1 reads LNHDA; CDR2 reads SQIVND (reference sequence). CDR3 DNA: TGTGCCAGTAGTGCCACAGGGGACACTGAAGCTTTCTTT. This codes for CASSATGDTEAFF.

The rearrangement uses TRBV6-5 and TRBJ1-4; weak D call: TRBD1 (6 bases). The V end lost 2 bases, the J end lost 5 bases, and 12 bases lay between the germline ends. The germline gives CDR1 MNHEY, CDR2 SVGAGI. The length of the CDR3 is 15 residues. Here the CDR3 reads CASSYIRGGNEKLFF. DNA for the CDR3: TGTGCCAGCAGTTACATCAGGGGAGGGAATGAAAAACTGTTTTTT.

V usage is TRBV7-9 and J usage is TRBJ2-7, with 8 positions matching TRBD1. The V segment lost 5 bases and the J segment 3 bases; nucleotides outside the gene matches: 9. Germline-derived CDR1 and CDR2 are SEHNR and FQNEAQ (reference sequence). The CDR3 has 15 residues. DNA of the CDR3: TGTGCCAGCAGCCTTGGACAGGGAGGTATCTACGAGCAGTACTTC. Its translation is CASSLGQGGIYEQYF.

Here the CDR3 reads CAISQGNQPQHF. Here the CDR3 DNA reads TGTGCCATCAGTCAGGGAAATCAGCCCCAGCATTTT. The J gene is TRBJ1-5, the V gene TRBV10-3; TRBD1 is a possible D gene (5 bases). Per the germline V gene, CDR1 is ENHRY and CDR2 is SYGVKD. V shed 5 bases and J shed 4 bases, with 6 bases lying between them. The length of the CDR3 is 12 residues.

The chain joins TRBV7-2 to TRBJ1-2; 7 bases are a match to TRBD1. The trim removed 5 bases at V and 5 bases at J, leaving 14 bases unmatched. Germline V gene lookup returns CDR1 SGHTA and CDR2 FQGNSA. The CDR3 is 16 residues long. CDR3 nucleotide sequence: TGTGCCAGCAGCCCAATCCCGGGGGACAGCGTTTATGGCTACACCTTC. Protein: CASSPIPGDSVYGYTF.

This rearrangement joins TRBV7-9 to TRBJ1-1; D remains ambiguous. V lost 7 bases and J 7 bases, leaving 10 bases between the germline ends. This CDR3 has 11 amino acids. The V gene's germline CDR1 is SEHNR and CDR2 FQNEAQ (reference sequence). The CDR3 DNA sequence: TGTGCCAGCATAGATATGGGTGAAGCTTTCTTT. Translating gives CASIDMGEAFF.

The chain employs TRBV5-4 and TRBJ1-4; no definite D call. Germline-derived CDR1 and CDR2 are SGHNT and YYREEE (reference sequence). The V end lost 1 base, the J end lost 7 bases, and 5 bases lay between the germline ends. The CDR3 length is 12 residues. The DNA for the CDR3 is TGTGCCAGCAGCTTGAAAGGTGAAAAACTGTTTTTT. This translates into CASSLKGEKLFF.

This rearrangement joins TRBV5-4 to TRBJ1-4; no clear D. CDR3 size: 16 residues. Deletions cut 3 bases from V and 0 bases from J, with 12 bases between. Germline V gives CDR1 SGHNT, CDR2 YYREEE (reference sequence). DNA for the CDR3: TGTGCCAGCAGCTCCACAGCTGGTGCAACTAATGAAAAACTGTTTTTT. It codes for CASSSTAGATNEKLFF.

This sequence joins TRBV9 and TRBJ1-5; D uncertain. Trimming removed 0 bases at V and 8 bases at J, with 18 bases between. From germline, CDR1 is SGDLS and CDR2 YYNGEE. There are 16 residues in the CDR3. CDR3 amino acids: CASSVGWGSSAEPQHF. CDR3 coding DNA: TGTGCCAGCAGCGTAGGGTGGGGTTCCTCAGCAGAGCCCCAGCATTTT.

This clone was seen once. V is TRBV6-5 and J is TRBJ1-1; D is ambiguous. Germline V gene data show CDR1 as MNHEY and CDR2 as SVGAGI. Trimming took off 6 bases at V and 1 base at J, with 12 bases between the two ends. The CDR3 consists of 14 residues. In DNA form, the CDR3 reads TGTGCCAGCAGAATAAGCGAAAGGAACACTGAAGCTTTCTTT. This encodes CASRISERNTEAFF.

The chain employs TRBV4-3 and TRBJ2-5; D assignment may be TRBD1 or TRBD2 (5 bases each). Germline lookup yields CDR1 LGHNA and CDR2 YSLEER. Trimming stripped 4 bases from V and 5 bases from J, with 14 bases between. The CDR3 is made up of 14 amino acids. CDR3 in amino acids: CASSPGTWGETQYF. CDR3 bases: TGCGCCAGCAGCCCCGGGACCTGGGGCGAGACCCAGTACTTC.

The chain combines TRBV5-1 with TRBJ2-1, with D possibly TRBD2 on 5 matching bases. Germline V gives CDR1 SGHRS, CDR2 YFSETQ. Trimming shortened V by 0 bases and J by 6 bases, and 16 bases separated the two germline ends. The CDR3 has 16 amino acids. The CDR3 sequence: CASSLAPRGLFNEQFF. CDR3 DNA sequence: TGCGCCAGCAGCTTGGCCCCGAGAGGACTTTTCAATGAGCAGTTCTTC.